This paragraph covers one T cell receptor beta chain sequence. Only in-frame clones appear in the TCRdb table, and some are missing; sequencing was by immunoSEQ multiplex PCR. The table lists 210,000 or so clones, around 83% of them singletons. The sample comes from a study of blood T cell repertoires in COVID-19. Study-level information: Collection of acute and convalescent COVID-19 samples took place in the United States, Italy and Spain. T cells, B-cell-depleted T cells, or PBMCs provided the cDNA or gDNA that served as material.

V shed 2 bases, J shed 1 base, and the junction held 0 bases outside the gene matches. The CDR3 length is 14 residues. Germline V CDR1 and CDR2: MNHEY, SVGEGT. This TCR was recovered from a man in his fifties or sixties with active or convalescent COVID-19. This chain joins TRBV6-2 or TRBV6-3 and TRBJ2-7; 9 bases line up with TRBD2. The specimen was peripheral blood. The DNA for the CDR3 is TGTGCCAGCAGTTACGGACTAGCGTCCTACGAGCAGTACTTC. Its protein product is CASSYGLASYEQYF.